This entry concerns a single TCR beta chain. This sample was included in a study of molecular identifiers for immune sequencing clone quantification. TCRdb re-analysed the PCR reads in MiXCR, keeping a single row per CDR3 protein. The repertoire includes under 600,000 distinct CDR3 sequences, about 25% of them detected once, and 0.76% sits in the top ten. V lost 4 bases and J lost 2; bases outside the gene matches: 5. This CDR3 spans 14 amino acids. CDR1 SQVTM and CDR2 ANQGSEA come from the germline V gene. The sequenced material came from naive CD8+ T cells from blood, with Jurkat cell RNA spiked in. The subset was: FACS-sorted CD8+CD4-CCR7+CD45RA+ naive T cells. The receptor comes from a human donor in good health. Some libraries in this study had Jurkat cell RNA spiked in. The chain couples TRBV29-1 to TRBJ2-7; 10 nucleotides line up with TRBD2. The CDR3 sequence is CSVASGSITYEQYF. The CDR3 DNA reads TGCAGCGTTGCTAGCGGGAGTATCACCTACGAGCAGTACTTC.